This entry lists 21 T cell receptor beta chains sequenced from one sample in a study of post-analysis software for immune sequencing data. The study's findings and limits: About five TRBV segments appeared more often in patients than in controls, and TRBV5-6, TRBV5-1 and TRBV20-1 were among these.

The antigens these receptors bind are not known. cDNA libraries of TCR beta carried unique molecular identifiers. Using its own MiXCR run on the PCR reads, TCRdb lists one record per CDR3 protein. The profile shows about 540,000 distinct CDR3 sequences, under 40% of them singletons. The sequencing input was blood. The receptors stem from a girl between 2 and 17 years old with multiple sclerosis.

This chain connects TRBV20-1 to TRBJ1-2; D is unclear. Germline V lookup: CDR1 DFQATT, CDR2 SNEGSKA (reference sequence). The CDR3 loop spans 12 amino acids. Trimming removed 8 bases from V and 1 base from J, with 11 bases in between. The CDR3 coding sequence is TGCAGTACCTCTGACCTTAACTATGGCTACACCTTC. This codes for CSTSDLNYGYTF.

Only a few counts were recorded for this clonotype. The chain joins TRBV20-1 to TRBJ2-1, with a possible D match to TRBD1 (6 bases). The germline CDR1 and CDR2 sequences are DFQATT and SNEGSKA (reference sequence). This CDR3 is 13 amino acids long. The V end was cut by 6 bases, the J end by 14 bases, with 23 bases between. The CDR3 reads CSATGTPKRREFF. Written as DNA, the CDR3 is TGCAGTGCCACCGGGACACCAAAAAGAAGGGAGTTCTTC.

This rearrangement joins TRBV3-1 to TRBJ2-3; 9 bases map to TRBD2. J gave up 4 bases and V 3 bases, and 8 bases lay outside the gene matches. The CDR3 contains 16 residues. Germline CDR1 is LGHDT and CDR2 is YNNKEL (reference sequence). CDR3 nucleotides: TGTGCCAGCAGCCAGAGCGGGGGGCTACCGTCAGATACGCAGTATTTT. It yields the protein CASSQSGGLPSDTQYF.

Here the CDR3 DNA reads TGCAGTGCTAGAGTCCCGCGGCGGGGCTTAAGCTCCTACGAGCAGTACTTC. This translates into CSARVPRRGLSSYEQYF. The chain is built from TRBV20-1 and TRBJ2-7; weak D call: TRBD2 (6 bases). V gave up 1 base and J gave up 0 bases, with 19 bases separating them. The CDR3 totals 17 residues. Per the germline V gene, CDR1 is DFQATT and CDR2 is SNEGSKA (reference sequence).

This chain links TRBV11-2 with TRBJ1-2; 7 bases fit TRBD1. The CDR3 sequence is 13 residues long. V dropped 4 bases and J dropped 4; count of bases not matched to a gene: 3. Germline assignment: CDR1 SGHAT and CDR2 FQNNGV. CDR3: CASSSGQIYGYTF. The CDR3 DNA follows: TGTGCCAGCAGCTCGGGACAGATCTATGGCTACACCTTC.

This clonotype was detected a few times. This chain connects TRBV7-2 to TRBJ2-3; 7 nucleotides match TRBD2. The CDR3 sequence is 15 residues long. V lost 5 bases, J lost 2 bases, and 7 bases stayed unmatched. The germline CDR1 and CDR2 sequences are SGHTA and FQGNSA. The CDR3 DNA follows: TGTGCCAGCAGCCGCAGCGGGGCTCTCACAGATACGCAGTATTTT. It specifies CASSRSGALTDTQYF. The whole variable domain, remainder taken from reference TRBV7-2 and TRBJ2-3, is GAGVSQSPSNKVTEKGKDVELRCDPISGHTALYWYRQSLGQGLEFLIYFQGNSAPDKSGLPSDRFSAERTGGSVSTLTIQRTQQEDSAVYLCASSRSGALTDTQYFGPGTRLTVL.

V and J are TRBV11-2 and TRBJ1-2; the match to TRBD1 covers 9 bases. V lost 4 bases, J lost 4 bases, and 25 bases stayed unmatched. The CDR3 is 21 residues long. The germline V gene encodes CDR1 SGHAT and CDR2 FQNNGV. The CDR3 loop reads CASSSPGQGLSRVPLRYGYTF. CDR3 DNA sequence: TGTGCCAGCAGCTCCCCGGGACAGGGTCTCTCCCGTGTTCCACTTCGCTATGGCTACACCTTC.

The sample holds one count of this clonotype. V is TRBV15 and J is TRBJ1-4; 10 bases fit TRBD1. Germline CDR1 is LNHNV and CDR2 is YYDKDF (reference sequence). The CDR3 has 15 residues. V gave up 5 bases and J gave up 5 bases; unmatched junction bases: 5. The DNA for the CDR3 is TGTGCCACCAGCCCTGGGGACAGGGGAAATGAAAAACTGTTTTTT. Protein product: CATSPGDRGNEKLFF.

CDR3 amino acids: CASSWRESGANVLTF. DNA of the CDR3: TGTGCCAGCAGCTGGCGGGAATCGGGGGCCAACGTCCTGACTTTC. This chain joins TRBV12-3 or TRBV12-4 and TRBJ2-6, with a tentative D call TRBD2 (6 bases). V lost 6 bases, J lost 4 bases, and 13 bases lay in between. The CDR3 is 15 amino acids.

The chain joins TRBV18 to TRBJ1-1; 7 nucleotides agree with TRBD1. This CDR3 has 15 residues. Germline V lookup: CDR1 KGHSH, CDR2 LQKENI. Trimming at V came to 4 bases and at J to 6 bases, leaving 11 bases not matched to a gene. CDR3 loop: CASSRKATRGAEAFF. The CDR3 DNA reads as TGTGCCAGCTCACGCAAGGCTACCAGGGGGGCTGAAGCTTTCTTT.

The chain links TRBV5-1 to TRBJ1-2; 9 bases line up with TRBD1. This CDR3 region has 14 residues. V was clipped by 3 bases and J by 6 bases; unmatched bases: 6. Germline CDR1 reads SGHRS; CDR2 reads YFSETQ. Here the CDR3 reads CASSSGTGSDGYTF. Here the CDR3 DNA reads TGCGCCAGCAGCTCGGGGACAGGGTCCGATGGCTACACCTTC. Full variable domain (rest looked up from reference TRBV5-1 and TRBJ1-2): KAGVTQTPRYLIKTRGQQVTLSCSPISGHRSVSWYQQTPGQGLQFLFEYFSETQRNKGNFPGRFSGRQFSNSRSEMNVSTLELGDSALYLCASSSGTGSDGYTFGSGTRLTVV.

The CDR3 is CASSVGTVNTEAFF. The CDR3 DNA reads TGTGCCAGCAGCGTAGGGACAGTAAACACTGAAGCTTTCTTT. The chain recombines TRBV9 with TRBJ1-1; possibly TRBD1 for D (6 bases). The CDR3 length is 14 residues. The V gene's germline CDR1 is SGDLS and CDR2 YYNGEE. V was trimmed by 0 bases and J by 2 bases, leaving 8 bases between them.

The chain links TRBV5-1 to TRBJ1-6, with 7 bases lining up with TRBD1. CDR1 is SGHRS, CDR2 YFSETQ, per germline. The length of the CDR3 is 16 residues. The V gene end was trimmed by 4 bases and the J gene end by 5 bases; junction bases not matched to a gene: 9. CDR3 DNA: TGCGCCAGCAGCCTGCCCGGGACAGTCGATAATTCACCCCTCCACTTT. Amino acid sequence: CASSLPGTVDNSPLHF.

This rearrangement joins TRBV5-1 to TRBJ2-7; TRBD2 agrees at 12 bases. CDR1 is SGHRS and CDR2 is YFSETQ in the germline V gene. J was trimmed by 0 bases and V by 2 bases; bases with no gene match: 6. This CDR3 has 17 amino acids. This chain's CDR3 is CASSFRTSGESSYEQYF. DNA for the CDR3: TGCGCCAGCAGCTTCCGGACTAGCGGGGAGAGCTCCTACGAGCAGTACTTC.

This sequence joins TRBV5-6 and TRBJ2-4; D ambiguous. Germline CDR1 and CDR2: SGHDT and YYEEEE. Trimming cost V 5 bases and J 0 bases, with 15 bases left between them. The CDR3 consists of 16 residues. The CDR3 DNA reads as TGTGCCAGCAGGACGGCTCGACGACTAGCCAAAAACATTCAGTACTTC. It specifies CASRTARRLAKNIQYF.

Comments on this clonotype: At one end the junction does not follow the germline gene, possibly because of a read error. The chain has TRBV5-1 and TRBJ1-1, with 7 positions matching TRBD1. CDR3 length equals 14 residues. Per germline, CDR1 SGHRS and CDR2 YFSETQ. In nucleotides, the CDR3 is TGCGCCAGCAGCATACGACAGGGAGGGACTGAAGTTTTCTTT. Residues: CASSIRQGGTEVFF.

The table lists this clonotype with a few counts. The CDR3 loop reads CASSVTNGEKLFF. The CDR3 nucleotides read TGCGCCAGCAGCGTAACTAACGGAGAAAAACTGTTTTTT. J is TRBJ1-4 and V is TRBV5-1; D remains ambiguous. Trimming took off 4 bases at V and 8 bases at J, with 12 bases between the two ends. Looked up from germline, CDR1 is SGHRS and CDR2 is YFSETQ. This CDR3 contains 13 residues.

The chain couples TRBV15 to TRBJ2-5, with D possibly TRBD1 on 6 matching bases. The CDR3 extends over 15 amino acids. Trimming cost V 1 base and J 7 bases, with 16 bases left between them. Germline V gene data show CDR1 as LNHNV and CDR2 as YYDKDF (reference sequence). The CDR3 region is CATSRGTGWVRTQYF. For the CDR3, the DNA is TGTGCCACCAGCAGAGGCACAGGGTGGGTTCGGACCCAGTACTTC.

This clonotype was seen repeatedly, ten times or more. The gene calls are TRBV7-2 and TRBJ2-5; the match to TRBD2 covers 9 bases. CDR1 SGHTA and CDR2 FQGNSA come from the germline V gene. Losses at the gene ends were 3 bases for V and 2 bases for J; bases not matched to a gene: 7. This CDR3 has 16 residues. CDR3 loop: CASSLGGGGTQETQYF. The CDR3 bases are TGTGCCAGCAGCTTGGGCGGGGGGGGGACTCAAGAGACCCAGTACTTC.

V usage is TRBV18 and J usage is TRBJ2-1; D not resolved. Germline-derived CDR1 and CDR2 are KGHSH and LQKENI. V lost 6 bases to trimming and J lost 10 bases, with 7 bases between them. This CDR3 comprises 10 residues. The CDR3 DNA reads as TGTGCCAGCTCCCACGAGGAGCAGTTCTTC. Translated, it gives CASSHEEQFF.

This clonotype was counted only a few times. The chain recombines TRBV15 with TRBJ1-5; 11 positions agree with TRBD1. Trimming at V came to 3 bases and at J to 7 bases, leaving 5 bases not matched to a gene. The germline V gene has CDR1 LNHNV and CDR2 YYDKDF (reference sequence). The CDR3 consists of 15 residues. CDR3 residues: CATSSRRTGGQPQHF. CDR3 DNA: TGTGCCACCAGCAGCCGCAGGACAGGGGGCCAGCCCCAGCATTTT. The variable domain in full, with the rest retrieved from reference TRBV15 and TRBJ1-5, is DAMVIQNPRYQVTQFGKPVTLSCSQTLNHNVMYWYQQKSSQAPKLLFHYYDKDFNNEADTPDNFQSRRPNTSFCFLDIRSPGLGDTAMYLCATSSRRTGGQPQHFGDGTRLSIL.